This TCR beta chain was captured by sequencing in a study of T cells in Graves' hyperthyroidism and ophthalmopathy. Study-wide results and caveats: Most thyroid clonotypes with frequency above 0.001 were detected in blood. Stable hyperthyroidism was told apart from ophthalmopathy by a model built on 13 V-J features. Model output signaled ophthalmopathy a median roughly 6.1 months ahead of onset.

Not enrolled were patients with uncontrolled infection, other autoimmune disease, pregnancy or lactation. V was clipped by 1 base and J by 3 bases; unmatched bases: 8. CDR1 and CDR2 from the germline V gene are SEHNR and FQNEAQ (reference sequence). This CDR3 has 16 residues. Worth noting for this clonotype: Its antigen is as yet unknown.

Amplification yielded TCR beta CDR3 regions, with RNA transcripts as the source. The HTBI primer set drove a first-round RT-PCR of the TCR CDR3. Via MiXCR, TCRdb re-called the multiplex PCR reads, giving one row per CDR3 protein. Among 450,000 to 700,000 distinct CDR3 sequences, more than 45% were seen once, and the ten largest hold 15% to 20%. The chain is built from TRBV7-9 and TRBJ2-5; TRBD2 matches 7 bases. The source of this sequence is an adult woman with Graves' disease, either hyperthyroidism or ophthalmopathy (not recorded which). The sequenced material came from peripheral blood or thyroid tissue (not recorded which). CDR3: CASSLVGGGVKETQYF. The CDR3 DNA sequence: TGTGCCAGCAGCTTAGTCGGCGGGGGAGTAAAAGAGACCCAGTACTTC.